Presented here are 21 T cell receptor beta chains from one specimen sequenced in a study of T-cell reconstitution after alpha-beta-depleted transplantation in children. This sample's TCRbeta library carried unique molecular identifier barcodes. MiXCR, applied by TCRdb to the PCR reads, yields one record per CDR3 protein. The sample has roughly 490,000 distinct CDR3 sequences; more than 9.5% are singletons. The sample was PBMCs, mostly from graft donor cells, taken 180 days after TCRalphabeta/CD19-depleted stem cell transplant. Receptors were obtained from a female patient aged 2 to 10 who had a stem cell transplant for aplastic anemia, so the T cells may come from the graft donor.

The V call is TRBV29-1, the J call TRBJ2-4; tentatively, D is TRBD1 or TRBD2 (6 bases each). The CDR3 is made up of 13 amino acids. The ends were cut back, 4 bases at V and 8 bases at J, with 15 bases in the middle. CDR1 SQVTM and CDR2 ANQGSEA come from the germline V gene. The CDR3 nucleotides are TGCAGCGTTGTTAGGGGGGCGACGGACATTCAGTACTTC. As protein: CSVVRGATDIQYF.

The sample holds many counts of this clonotype. The chain combines TRBV10-3 with TRBJ2-5; no clear D. Germline V gives CDR1 ENHRY, CDR2 SYGVKD. The CDR3 runs to 13 residues. With 4 bases removed from V and 3 bases from J, the gap between germline ends came to 9 bases. The CDR3 protein is CAISVLAEETQYF. The CDR3 coding sequence is TGTGCCATCAGTGTCTTAGCAGAAGAGACCCAGTACTTC.

This clonotype has a count of ten or more. The V call is TRBV12-3 or TRBV12-4, the J call TRBJ1-5; TRBD1 might be the D (6 bases). V was shortened by 3 bases and J by 4 bases, with 10 bases between the two germline ends. The CDR3 is made up of 14 amino acids. The CDR3 DNA sequence: TGTGCCAGCAGTTTTAGGGGGAGGAATCAGCCCCAGCATTTT. Translation: CASSFRGRNQPQHF.

The V gene is TRBV9, the J gene TRBJ2-5, with D possibly matching TRBD1 (6 bases). V lost 4 bases and J lost 4, with 11 bases in between. Germline CDR1 SGDLS, CDR2 YYNGEE. CDR3 length: 13 amino acids. The CDR3 DNA reads TGTGCCAGCAGCAACAGGGTGGCAGAGACCCAGTACTTC. This translates into CASSNRVAETQYF.

The chain recombines TRBV4-3 with TRBJ1-6; a weak D match, TRBD1 (5 bases). Per the germline V gene, CDR1 is LGHNA and CDR2 is YSLEER. V lost 1 base and J 7 bases, leaving 5 bases between the germline ends. CDR3 size: 13 residues. For the CDR3, the DNA is TGCGCCAGCAGCCAAGCAGGGAATTCACCCCTCCACTTT. This sequence encodes CASSQAGNSPLHF.

V usage is TRBV6-1 and J usage is TRBJ1-1; unclear D gene. This CDR3 has 13 residues. CDR1 and CDR2 from the germline V gene are MNHNS and SASEGT. Trimming took 1 base from V and 6 from J, leaving 9 bases between them. The CDR3 nucleotides read TGTGCCAGCAGTGAAGGACGGCGGTCTGAAGCTTTCTTT. Amino acids: CASSEGRRSEAFF.

This clonotype was seen at least ten times. The rearrangement links TRBV18 to TRBJ2-1; TRBD2 aligns across 9 bases. V was clipped by 3 bases and J by 9 bases; unmatched bases: 12. Germline assignment: CDR1 KGHSH and CDR2 LQKENI. There are 16 residues in the CDR3. For the CDR3, the DNA is TGTGCCAGCTCACCGGGACTAGCTTCGATACGTAGTGAGCAGTTCTTC. It specifies CASSPGLASIRSEQFF.

The sample holds a few counts of this clonotype. V is TRBV7-2 and J is TRBJ2-7; the D gene is possibly TRBD1 (6 bases). This CDR3 has 15 residues. With 5 bases removed from V and 0 bases from J, the gap between germline ends came to 14 bases. CDR1 is SGHTA, CDR2 FQGNSA, per germline. DNA for the CDR3: TGTGCCAGCAGCCCCAGGGGCGGCAACTCCTACGAGCAGTACTTC. It specifies CASSPRGGNSYEQYF. The full variable domain, with the rest looked up from reference TRBV7-2 and TRBJ2-7, is GAGVSQSPSNKVTEKGKDVELRCDPISGHTALYWYRQSLGQGLEFLIYFQGNSAPDKSGLPSDRFSAERTGGSVSTLTIQRTQQEDSAVYLCASSPRGGNSYEQYFGPGTRLTVT.

The rearrangement uses TRBV28 and TRBJ1-3; D is uncertain. The germline gives CDR1 MDHEN, CDR2 SYDVKM. The CDR3 extends over 14 amino acids. Trimming shortened V by 8 bases and J by 0 bases, and 11 bases separated the two germline ends. CDR3 DNA sequence: TGTGCCAGCGCCCCCCGGCTCTCTGGAAACACCATATATTTT. Its translation is CASAPRLSGNTIYF.

The chain recombines TRBV7-2 with TRBJ2-7; the match to TRBD2 covers 7 bases. V lost 1 base, J lost 4 bases, and 10 bases stayed unmatched. Looked up from germline, CDR1 is SGHTA and CDR2 is FQGNSA. This CDR3 is built from 16 residues. This chain's CDR3 is CASSLVSTSHGYEQYV. The CDR3 coding sequence is TGTGCCAGCAGCTTAGTTTCGACTAGCCATGGGTACGAGCAGTACGTC.

The chain carries TRBV20-1 and TRBJ2-1; D perhaps matches TRBD2 (5 bases). The CDR3 extends over 17 amino acids. Germline CDR1 reads DFQATT; CDR2 reads SNEGSKA (reference sequence). V dropped 1 base and J dropped 7 bases, with 23 bases sitting between them. For the CDR3, the DNA is TGCAGTGCTAGAGGGAGGACTGTCGCCACTATGCTTAATGAGCAGTTCTTC. It encodes CSARGRTVATMLNEQFF.

The chain uses TRBV7-3 and TRBJ2-3; 8 bases map to TRBD1. The CDR3 covers 13 residues. With 8 bases clipped from V and 6 bases from J, the junction kept 7 bases outside the gene matches. From germline, CDR1 is SGHTA and CDR2 FQGTGA. CDR3 sequence reads: CASRQGQRDTQYF. CDR3 DNA: TGTGCCAGCCGACAGGGGCAACGGGATACGCAGTATTTT.

The chain links TRBV5-5 to TRBJ2-7; TRBD1 matches 8 bases. CDR1 and CDR2 (germline): SGHKS, YYEKEE (reference sequence). There are 15 residues in the CDR3. V dropped 0 bases and J dropped 0; count of bases not matched to a gene: 2. Here the CDR3 DNA reads TGTGCCAGCAGCTTGGCGACAGGGGACTCCTACGAGCAGTACGTC. Translated: CASSLATGDSYEQYV.

Turning to this clonotype: A read error is possible here, since a much larger clone lies one base away. This CDR3 is missing its conserved last phenylalanine or tryptophan, likely due to a read error. The chain uses TRBV2 and TRBJ2-1, with D unresolved. Germline-derived CDR1 and CDR2 are SNHLY and FYNNEI. The length of the CDR3 is 11 residues. Trimming took off 3 bases at V and 10 bases at J, with 7 bases between the two ends. The CDR3 loop reads CASSEGREQFI. The CDR3 coding sequence is TGTGCCAGCAGTGAGGGTAGAGAGCAGTTCATC.

This chain connects TRBV24-1 to TRBJ2-2; D remains unclear. This CDR3 contains 14 residues. V dropped 0 bases and J dropped 0 bases, with 1 base sitting between them. From germline, CDR1 is KGHDR and CDR2 SFDVKD. The chain's CDR3 is CATSDLTNTGELFF. The CDR3 DNA sequence: TGTGCCACCAGTGATTTGACGAACACCGGGGAGCTGTTTTTT.

This clonotype turned up a few times. The rearrangement uses TRBV11-2 and TRBJ2-4; tentative D call: TRBD2 (10 bases). V was pared by 5 bases and J by 3 bases, with 29 bases between. Per the germline V gene, CDR1 is SGHAT and CDR2 is FQNNGV. The CDR3 extends over 20 amino acids. The DNA for the CDR3 is TGTGCCAGCAGCCCCCGACAGGGGGTCTCTAGCGGGAGAGTCAAAAACATTCAGTACTTC. It encodes CASSPRQGVSSGRVKNIQYF.

This clonotype was seen a few times. The V and J genes are TRBV7-2 and TRBJ2-1; 11 bases fit TRBD2. The CDR3 runs 13 residues. Germline CDR1 is SGHTA and CDR2 is FQGNSA. J lost 9 bases, V lost 3 bases, and 1 base had no gene match. Here the CDR3 DNA reads TGTGCCAGCAGCTTCCTAGCGGGAGGTGAGCAGTTCTTC. Translating gives CASSFLAGGEQFF.

This clonotype was counted between two and nine times. The V and J genes are TRBV28 and TRBJ1-5; D uncertain. Trimming stripped 5 bases from V and 15 bases from J, with 23 bases between. CDR1 and CDR2 (germline): MDHEN, SYDVKM. The CDR3 is 14 amino acids. In DNA form, the CDR3 reads TGTGCCAGCAGTCTCCTTCTCGATGTATTTCGTGGGCATTTT. This codes for CASSLLLDVFRGHF.

Only a few counts were recorded for this clonotype. V and J are TRBV5-1 and TRBJ2-2; the D is unclear. The ends were cut back, 0 bases at V and 5 bases at J, with 14 bases in the middle. Germline CDR1 is SGHRS and CDR2 is YFSETQ. The CDR3 covers 16 residues. DNA for the CDR3: TGCGCCAGCAGCTTGGAAAGGGTCGAGATGACCGGGGAGCTGTTTTTT. This encodes CASSLERVEMTGELFF.

The chain combines TRBV7-8 with TRBJ1-6; 10 nucleotides line up with TRBD1. This CDR3 is built from 14 residues. Trimming cost V 3 bases and J 9 bases; bases outside gene matches: 2. CDR1 is SGHVS, CDR2 FQNEAQ, per germline. CDR3 sequence (DNA): TGTGCCAGCAGCTTGGGGACAGGGGCTTCACCCCTCCACTTT. Translation: CASSLGTGASPLHF.

This clonotype appeared many times. The chain links TRBV9 to TRBJ1-6, with TRBD1 identical over 8 bases. In germline, CDR1 is SGDLS, CDR2 YYNGEE. V lost 4 bases, J lost 3 bases, and 3 bases stayed unmatched. This CDR3 has 15 amino acids. CDR3 nucleotide sequence: TGTGCCAGCAGCCCCGGACAGGGCTATAATTCACCCCTCCACTTT. Translated, it gives CASSPGQGYNSPLHF.